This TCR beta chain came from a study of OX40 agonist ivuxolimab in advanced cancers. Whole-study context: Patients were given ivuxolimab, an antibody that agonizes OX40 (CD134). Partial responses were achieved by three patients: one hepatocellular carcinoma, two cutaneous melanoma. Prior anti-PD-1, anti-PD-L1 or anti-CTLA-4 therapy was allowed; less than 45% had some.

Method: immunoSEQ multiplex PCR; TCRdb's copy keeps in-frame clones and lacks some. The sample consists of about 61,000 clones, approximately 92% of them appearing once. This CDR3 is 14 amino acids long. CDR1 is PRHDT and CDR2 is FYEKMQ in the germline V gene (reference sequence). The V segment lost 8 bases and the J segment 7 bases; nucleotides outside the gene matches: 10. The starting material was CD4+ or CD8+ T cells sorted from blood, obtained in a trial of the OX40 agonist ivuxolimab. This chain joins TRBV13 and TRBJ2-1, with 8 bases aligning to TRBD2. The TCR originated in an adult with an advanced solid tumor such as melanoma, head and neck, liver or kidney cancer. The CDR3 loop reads CASDLSGSRNEQFF. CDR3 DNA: TGTGCCAGCGACCTGAGCGGGAGCCGGAATGAGCAGTTCTTC.